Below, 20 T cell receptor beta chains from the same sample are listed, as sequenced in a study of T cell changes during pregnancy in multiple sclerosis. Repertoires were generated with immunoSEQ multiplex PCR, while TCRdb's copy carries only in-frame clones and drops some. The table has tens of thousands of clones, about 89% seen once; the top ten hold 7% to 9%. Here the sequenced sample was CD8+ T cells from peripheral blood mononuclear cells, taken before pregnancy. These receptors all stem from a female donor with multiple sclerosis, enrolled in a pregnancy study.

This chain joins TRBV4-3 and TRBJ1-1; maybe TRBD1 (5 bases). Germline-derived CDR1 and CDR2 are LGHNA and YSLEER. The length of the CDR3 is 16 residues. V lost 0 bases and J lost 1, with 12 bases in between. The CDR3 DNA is TGCGCCAGCAGCCAAGAATATACCAGGGAGAACACTGAAGCTTTCTTT. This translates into CASSQEYTRENTEAFF.

The CDR3, as DNA: TGTGCCAGCAGCCCACGTCGCCGAGACAATCAGCCCCAGCATTTT. Translated, it gives CASSPRRRDNQPQHF. The chain is built from TRBV7-2 and TRBJ1-5; no clear D gene. V was trimmed by 5 bases and J by 3 bases, leaving 14 bases between them. The CDR3 has 15 amino acids. Germline CDR1 reads SGHTA; CDR2 reads FQGNSA.

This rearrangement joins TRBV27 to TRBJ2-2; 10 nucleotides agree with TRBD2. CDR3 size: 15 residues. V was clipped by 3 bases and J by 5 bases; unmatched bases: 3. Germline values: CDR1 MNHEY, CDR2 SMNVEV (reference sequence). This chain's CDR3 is CASSFERGGTGELFF. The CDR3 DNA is TGTGCCAGCAGTTTCGAGCGGGGGGGTACCGGGGAGCTGTTTTTT.

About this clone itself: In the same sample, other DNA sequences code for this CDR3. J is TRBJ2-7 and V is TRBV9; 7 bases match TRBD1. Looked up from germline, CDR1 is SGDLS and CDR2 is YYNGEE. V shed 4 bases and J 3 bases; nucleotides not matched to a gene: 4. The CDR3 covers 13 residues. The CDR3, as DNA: TGTGCCAGCAGCTTAGGGGACAGCTACGAGCAGTACTTC. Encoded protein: CASSLGDSYEQYF.

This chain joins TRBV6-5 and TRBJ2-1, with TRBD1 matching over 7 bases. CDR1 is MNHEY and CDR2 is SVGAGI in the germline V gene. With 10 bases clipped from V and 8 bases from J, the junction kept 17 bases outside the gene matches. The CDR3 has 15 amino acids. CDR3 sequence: CATPRDSSHDYEQFF. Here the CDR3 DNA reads TGTGCCACCCCCCGGGACAGCTCTCACGATTATGAGCAGTTCTTC.

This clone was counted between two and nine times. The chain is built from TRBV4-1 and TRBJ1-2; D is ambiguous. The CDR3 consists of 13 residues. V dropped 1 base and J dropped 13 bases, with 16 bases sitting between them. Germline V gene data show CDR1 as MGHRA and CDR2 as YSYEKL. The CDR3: CASSQGLRGRGTF. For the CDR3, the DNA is TGCGCCAGCAGCCAAGGTTTGCGCGGCCGAGGCACCTTC.

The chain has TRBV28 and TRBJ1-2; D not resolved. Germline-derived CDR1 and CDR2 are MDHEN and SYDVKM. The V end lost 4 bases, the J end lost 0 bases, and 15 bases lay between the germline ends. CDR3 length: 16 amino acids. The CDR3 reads CASSSSVLIANYGYTF. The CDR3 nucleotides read TGTGCCAGCAGTTCGTCCGTTTTAATAGCTAACTATGGCTACACCTTC.

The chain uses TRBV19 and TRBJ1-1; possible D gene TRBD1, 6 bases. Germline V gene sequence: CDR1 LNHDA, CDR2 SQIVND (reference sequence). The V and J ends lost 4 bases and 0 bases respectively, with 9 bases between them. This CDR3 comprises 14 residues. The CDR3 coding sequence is TGTGCCAGTAGTAGGGGGCTTATGAACACTGAAGCTTTCTTT. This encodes CASSRGLMNTEAFF.

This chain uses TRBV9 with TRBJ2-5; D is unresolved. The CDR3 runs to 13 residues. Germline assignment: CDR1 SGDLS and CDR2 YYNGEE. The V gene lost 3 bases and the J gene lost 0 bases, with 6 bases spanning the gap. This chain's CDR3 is CASSGIDQETQYF. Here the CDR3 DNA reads TGTGCCAGCAGCGGAATAGACCAAGAGACCCAGTACTTC.

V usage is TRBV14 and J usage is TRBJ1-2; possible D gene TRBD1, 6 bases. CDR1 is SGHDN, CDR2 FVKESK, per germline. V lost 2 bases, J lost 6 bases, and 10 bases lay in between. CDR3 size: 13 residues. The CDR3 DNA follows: TGTGCCAGCAGCCAAACAGGGATCCATGGCTACACCTTC. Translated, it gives CASSQTGIHGYTF.

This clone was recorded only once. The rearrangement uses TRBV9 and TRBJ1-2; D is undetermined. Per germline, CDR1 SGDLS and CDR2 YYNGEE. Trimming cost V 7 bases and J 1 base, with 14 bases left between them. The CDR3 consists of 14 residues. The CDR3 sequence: CASSSRLVNYGYTF. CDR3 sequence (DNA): TGTGCCAGCTCCTCCCGGCTAGTTAACTATGGCTACACCTTC.

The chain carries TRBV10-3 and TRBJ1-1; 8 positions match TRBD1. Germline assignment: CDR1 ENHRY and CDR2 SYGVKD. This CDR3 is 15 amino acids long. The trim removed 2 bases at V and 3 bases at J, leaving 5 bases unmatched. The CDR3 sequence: CAISEPDRVDTEAFF. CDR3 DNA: TGTGCCATCAGTGAGCCGGACAGGGTGGACACTGAAGCTTTCTTT.

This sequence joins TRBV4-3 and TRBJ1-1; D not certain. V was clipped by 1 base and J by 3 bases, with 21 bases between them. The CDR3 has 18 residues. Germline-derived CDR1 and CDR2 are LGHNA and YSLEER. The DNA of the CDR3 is TGCGCCAGCAGCCAAGGCTTTCGCGGGGTGGAGGGTGACACTGAAGCTTTCTTT. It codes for CASSQGFRGVEGDTEAFF.

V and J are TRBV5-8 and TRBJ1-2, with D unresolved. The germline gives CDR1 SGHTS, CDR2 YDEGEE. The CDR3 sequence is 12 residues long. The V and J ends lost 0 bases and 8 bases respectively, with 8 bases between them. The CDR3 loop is CASSLVTFGYTF. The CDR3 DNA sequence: TGTGCCAGCAGCTTGGTTACATTCGGCTACACCTTC.

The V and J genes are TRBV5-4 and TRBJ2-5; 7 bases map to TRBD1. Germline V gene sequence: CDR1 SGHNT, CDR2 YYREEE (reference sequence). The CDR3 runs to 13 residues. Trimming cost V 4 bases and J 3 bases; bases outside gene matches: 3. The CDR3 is CASSHDREETQYF. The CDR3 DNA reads TGTGCCAGCAGCCACGACAGGGAAGAGACCCAGTACTTC.

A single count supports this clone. The CDR3 nucleotides read TGTGCCAGCAGCGTGACACCTAACTATGGCTACACCTTC. This sequence encodes CASSVTPNYGYTF. The chain combines TRBV9 with TRBJ1-2, with D hard to call. V gave up 2 bases and J gave up 0 bases, with 5 bases separating them. This CDR3 comprises 13 residues. Germline V gives CDR1 SGDLS, CDR2 YYNGEE.

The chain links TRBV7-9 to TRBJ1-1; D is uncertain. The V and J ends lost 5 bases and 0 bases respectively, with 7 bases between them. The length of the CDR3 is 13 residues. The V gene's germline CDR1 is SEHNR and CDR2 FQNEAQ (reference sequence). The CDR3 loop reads CASSPPVNTEAFF. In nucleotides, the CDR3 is TGTGCCAGCAGCCCCCCAGTGAACACTGAAGCTTTCTTT. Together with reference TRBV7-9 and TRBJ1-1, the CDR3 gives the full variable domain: DTGVSQNPRHKITKRGQNVTFRCDPISEHNRLYWYRQTLGQGPEFLTYFQNEAQLEKSRLLSDRFSAERPKGSFSTLEIQRTEQGDSAMYLCASSPPVNTEAFFGQGTRLTVV.

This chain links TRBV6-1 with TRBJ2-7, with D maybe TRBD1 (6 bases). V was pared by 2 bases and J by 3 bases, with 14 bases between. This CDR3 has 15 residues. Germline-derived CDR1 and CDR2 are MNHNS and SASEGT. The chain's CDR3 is CASSEQDGGGYEQYF. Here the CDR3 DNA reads TGTGCCAGCAGTGAACAGGATGGGGGCGGCTACGAGCAGTACTTC.

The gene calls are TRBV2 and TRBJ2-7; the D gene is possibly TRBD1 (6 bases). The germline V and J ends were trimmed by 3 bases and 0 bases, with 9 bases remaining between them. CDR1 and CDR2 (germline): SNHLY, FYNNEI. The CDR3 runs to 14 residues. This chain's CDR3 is CASSDQGSSYEQYF. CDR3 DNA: TGTGCCAGCAGTGATCAGGGGAGCTCCTACGAGCAGTACTTC.

CDR3 amino acids: CASSSRGSSYGYTF. The CDR3 region has the DNA TGTGCCAGCAGCTCCCGCGGCAGCAGCTATGGCTACACCTTC. The rearrangement uses TRBV7-9 and TRBJ1-2; D remains unclear. Germline assignment: CDR1 SEHNR and CDR2 FQNEAQ (reference sequence). The CDR3 spans 14 residues. V gave up 4 bases and J gave up 4 bases, with 13 bases separating them.